This TCR beta chain was retrieved from a study of blood T cells in healthy people across ages. Using a J-beta primer mix together with a sample-barcoded 5' primer, a second PCR was run for about 6 to 11 cycles. One entry per CDR3 protein, called by TCRdb with MiXCR from the 5' RACE reads. The profile shows roughly 680,000 distinct CDR3 sequences, roughly 20% of them singletons. Germline CDR1 MNHNS, CDR2 SASEGT. CDR3 length: 15 amino acids. V gave up 5 bases and J gave up 7 bases; unmatched junction bases: 10. This clonotype was recorded a few times. Sequenced: blood. The clonotype was recovered from a man between 70 and 80 years old in good health. The rearrangement links TRBV6-1 to TRBJ2-5, with 10 bases that match TRBD1. The CDR3 protein is CASSSPGQGSGTQYF. Written as DNA, the CDR3 is TGTGCCAGCAGTTCACCGGGACAGGGGTCAGGGACCCAGTACTTC.